This T cell receptor beta chain was recovered during a study of blood T cell repertoires in COVID-19 (dated by TCRdb to the early 2020s). Context from the whole study: Samples covering the acute and convalescent phases of COVID-19 were provided by collaborators in the United States, Italy and Spain. The prospective study material was composed of cDNA or gDNA derived from T cells, B-cell-depleted T cells, or PBMCs. Deeply sampled blood TCRbeta repertoires from subjects exposed to, actively infected with, or recovered from COVID-19 were included in the dataset. A freely available public database, intended as a resource for researchers studying the immune response to SARS-CoV-2, is where the repertoires were released. The samples were drawn from two sources: the first 160 participants of the ongoing ImmuneRACE study, and about 1,300 subjects contributed by 6 global collaborators. Sample metadata almost always included a de-identified subject ID, COVID-19 status, age in years and sex. HLA class I and class II types, where available, came from metadata supplied by the sample provider rather than from assay-based typing. Paper-wide results and their limitations: Clinical and demographic metadata were provided uncurated, with the amount varying by source and participant.

Participants in the prospective study were aged about 18 to 100 years, lived in some 24 United States geographic areas, and enrolled through a virtual design. To assign participants to cohorts, the prospective study relied on clinical history that participants themselves reported in a screening survey and a study questionnaire. Exposed participants were defined as having been in contact with someone with a PCR-confirmed or clinician-diagnosed COVID-19 case within 2 weeks of study entry. Mobile phlebotomists in the prospective study collected whole blood, serum and a nasopharyngeal or oropharyngeal swab from every participant. Over a roughly 2-month period, participants in the prospective study had the option of providing additional blood draws and questionnaires. Blood samples from the prospective study were shipped frozen or at room temperature prior to DNA extraction. As to this clone: It lacks a known antigen. There are no base qualities to consult, and no much larger clone falls within one base.

The CDR3, from cysteine to phenylalanine, totals 14 residues. Just the 42-base CDR3 DNA is kept, in frame starting at base 1. Trimming takes 4 bases off V and 4 bases off J; junction bases not matched to a gene: 6. Looking up the germline V gene yields CDR1 SGDLS and CDR2 YYNGEE. The immunoSEQ Assay, a bias-controlled multiplex PCR, was used to amplify TCRbeta CDR3 regions from genomic DNA. The authors' pipeline ran thus. Nucleated cell counts per sample were estimated from amplification of reference gene primers within the assay. To quantify the absolute abundance of each unique TCRbeta CDR3 rearrangement, sequence reads were collapsed and filtered. For each sample, productive Simpson clonality was calculated by taking the square root of Simpson's diversity index across productive rearrangements. Sourced from immuneACCESS, this table was stored by TCRdb with only in-frame sequences that have V and J called. A share of the clones is absent; for the studies checked, an unresolved V gene accounts for under half, and the remainder has no known explanation. Clone size and the V and J calls come from that table; the DNA yielded D and trimming. Here the sample has about 280,000 clones; around 93% occur a single time. The ten largest account for about 3% of the sample.

The sequenced sample consisted of PBMCs or T cells enriched from blood (not recorded which). This TCR came from a man aged 35 to 55 who had been exposed to COVID-19. The rearranged chain carries TRBV9 and TRBJ2-5, with TRBD2 identical over 8 junction bases. The CDR3 region: CASSRSGTGETQYF. The sequenced DNA is TGTGCCAGCAGCCGTAGCGGGACGGGAGAGACCCAGTACTTC.